This entry describes one T cell receptor beta chain. Sequencing used immunoSEQ multiplex PCR; TCRdb keeps in-frame clones, though not all of them. The data hold about 270,000 clones, with about 80% observed a single time. The data derive from a study of blood T cell repertoires in COVID-19. Overall study context: Acute and convalescent COVID-19 specimens originated in the United States, Italy and Spain.

The CDR3 sequence is 15 residues long. Trimming removed 4 bases from V and 2 bases from J, with 13 bases in between. Germline loops: CDR1 MNHEY, CDR2 SMNVEV (reference sequence). The source material was peripheral blood. The V and J genes are TRBV27 and TRBJ2-3; tentatively, D is TRBD2 (6 bases). The receptor's source is a woman aged 45-59 years who had recovered from COVID-19. CDR3 in DNA: TGTGCCAGCAGTTCGGGACGGGGGTTCACAGATACGCAGTATTTT. This sequence encodes CASSSGRGFTDTQYF.